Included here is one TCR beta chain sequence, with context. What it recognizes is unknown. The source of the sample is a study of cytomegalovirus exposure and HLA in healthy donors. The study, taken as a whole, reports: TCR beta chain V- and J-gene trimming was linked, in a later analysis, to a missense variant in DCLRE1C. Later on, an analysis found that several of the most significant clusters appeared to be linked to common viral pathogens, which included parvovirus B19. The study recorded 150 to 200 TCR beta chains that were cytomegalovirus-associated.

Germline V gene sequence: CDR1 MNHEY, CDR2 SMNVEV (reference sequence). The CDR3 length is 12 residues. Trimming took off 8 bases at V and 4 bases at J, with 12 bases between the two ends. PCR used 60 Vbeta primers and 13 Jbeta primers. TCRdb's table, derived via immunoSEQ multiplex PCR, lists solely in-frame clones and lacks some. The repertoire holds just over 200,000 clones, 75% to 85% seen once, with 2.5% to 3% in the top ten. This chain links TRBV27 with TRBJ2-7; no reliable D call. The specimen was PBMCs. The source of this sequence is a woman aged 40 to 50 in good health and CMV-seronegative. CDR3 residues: CASQATPYEQYF. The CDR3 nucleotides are TGTGCCAGCCAAGCCACCCCTTACGAGCAGTACTTC.